Following are 8 T cell receptor beta chains from one sample sequenced in a study of blood T cell repertoires in COVID-19. TCRdb keeps only in-frame clones here, not all; method: immunoSEQ multiplex PCR. In the table there are about 120,000 clones, about 80% of which are singletons. The sample was peripheral blood. The receptors here all came from a man aged 60 to 75 with acute or convalescent COVID-19.

The chain uses TRBV18 and TRBJ2-7; the match to TRBD1 covers 8 bases. The CDR3 is 14 residues long. The V gene's germline CDR1 is KGHSH and CDR2 LQKENI. V lost 3 bases and J lost 2; bases outside the gene matches: 3. The CDR3 DNA reads as TGTGCCAGCTCACCCGGACAGGGCCCCTACGAGCAGTACTTC. Protein product: CASSPGQGPYEQYF.

The V and J genes are TRBV5-1 and TRBJ2-3; 10 bases are a match to TRBD2. Germline V gene sequence: CDR1 SGHRS, CDR2 YFSETQ. Unmatched junction bases numbered 12, after V lost 0 bases and J lost 2 bases. The CDR3 sequence is 19 residues long. The CDR3 DNA sequence: TGCGCCAGCAGCTTGGCCCTGAGGCTAGCGGGGGCCGTCACAGATACGCAGTATTTT. Translation: CASSLALRLAGAVTDTQYF.

The chain couples TRBV9 to TRBJ1-1; TRBD1 is a possible D gene (5 bases). The CDR3 totals 16 residues. Germline CDR1 SGDLS, CDR2 YYNGEE. The V end lost 0 bases, the J end lost 1 base, and 13 bases lay between the germline ends. Written as DNA, the CDR3 is TGTGCCAGCAGCGTAGATCCGTGGGGGGAGAACACTGAAGCTTTCTTT. Its translation is CASSVDPWGENTEAFF.

This rearrangement joins TRBV5-1 to TRBJ1-1, with D perhaps TRBD1 (5 bases). Germline V gene lookup returns CDR1 SGHRS and CDR2 YFSETQ. The ends were cut back, 4 bases at V and 0 bases at J, with 13 bases in the middle. CDR3 length equals 15 residues. The CDR3: CASSPQGRVNTEAFF. For the CDR3, the DNA is TGCGCCAGCAGCCCGCAGGGCCGGGTGAACACTGAAGCTTTCTTT.

The V gene is TRBV1, the J gene TRBJ1-1; TRBD1 is the table's D call, not checked against the DNA. TRBV1 is deemed a pseudogene. This CDR3 has 16 residues. The CDR3 loop reads CTSSSPGQGPNTEAFF. In DNA form, the CDR3 reads TGCACCAGCAGTTCTCCGGGACAGGGCCCGAACACTGAAGCTTTCTTT.

The J gene is TRBJ2-2, the V gene TRBV2; TRBD2 might be the D (5 bases). The germline V gene has CDR1 SNHLY and CDR2 FYNNEI. This CDR3 has 15 amino acids. Trimming removed 5 bases at V and 4 bases at J, with 14 bases between. As DNA, the CDR3 is TGTGCCAGCAGTACTCGGGGTTTTAGCACCGGGGAGCTGTTTTTT. As protein: CASSTRGFSTGELFF.

V is TRBV18 and J is TRBJ1-1, with 7 nucleotides matching TRBD1. Germline assignment: CDR1 KGHSH and CDR2 LQKENI. The CDR3 has 14 amino acids. J gave up 4 bases and V 3 bases, and 5 bases lay outside the gene matches. CDR3 residues: CASSPRQGITEAFF. The CDR3 coding sequence is TGTGCCAGCTCACCCCGACAGGGAATCACTGAAGCTTTCTTT.

V and J are TRBV29-1 and TRBJ2-1; 8 bases align to TRBD2. CDR3 length: 15 amino acids. V lost 7 bases and J lost 9; bases outside the gene matches: 17. Germline assignment: CDR1 SQVTM and CDR2 ANQGSEA. The DNA for the CDR3 is TGCAGCGGGGCCCCCAGCGGGAGAACGAGAAGTGAGCAGTTCTTC. Its translation is CSGAPSGRTRSEQFF.